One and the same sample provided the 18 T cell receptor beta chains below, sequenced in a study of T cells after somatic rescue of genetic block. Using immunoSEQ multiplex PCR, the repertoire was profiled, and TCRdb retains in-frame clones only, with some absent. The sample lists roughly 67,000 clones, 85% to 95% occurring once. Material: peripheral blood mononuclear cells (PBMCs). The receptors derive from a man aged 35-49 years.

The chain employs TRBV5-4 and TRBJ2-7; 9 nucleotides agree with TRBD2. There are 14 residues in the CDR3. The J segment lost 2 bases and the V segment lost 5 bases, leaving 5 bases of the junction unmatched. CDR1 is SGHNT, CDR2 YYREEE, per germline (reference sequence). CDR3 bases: TGTGCCAGCAGTTCCGGGACTAGCCCCTACGAGCAGTACTTC. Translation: CASSSGTSPYEQYF.

CDR3 DNA: TGTGCCAGCAGTGATCCCACAGGGCTCTCCTACAATGAGCAGTTCTTC. Translating it yields CASSDPTGLSYNEQFF. This chain uses TRBV2 with TRBJ2-1, with D possibly matching TRBD1 (6 bases). Trimming shortened V by 3 bases and J by 0 bases, and 12 bases separated the two germline ends. Germline V lookup: CDR1 SNHLY, CDR2 FYNNEI. The CDR3 runs 16 residues. Full variable domain (rest looked up from reference TRBV2 and TRBJ2-1): EPEVTQTPSHQVTQMGQEVILRCVPISNHLYFYWYRQILGQKVEFLVSFYNNEISEKSEIFDDQFSVERPDGSNFTLKIRSTKLEDSAMYFCASSDPTGLSYNEQFFGPGTRLTVL.

The DNA of the CDR3 is TGTGCCAGCATCGGGCAGGGACCCTACGAGCAGTACTTC. It yields the protein CASIGQGPYEQYF. The chain links TRBV28 to TRBJ2-7; D may match TRBD1 or TRBD2 (5 bases each). The CDR3 extends over 13 amino acids. Trimming pared 7 bases from V and 2 bases from J, leaving 12 bases between. Germline-derived CDR1 and CDR2 are MDHEN and SYDVKM.

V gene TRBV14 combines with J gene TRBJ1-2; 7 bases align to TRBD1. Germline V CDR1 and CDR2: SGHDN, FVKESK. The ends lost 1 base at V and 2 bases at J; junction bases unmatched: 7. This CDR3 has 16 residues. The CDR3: CASSQGQEGANYGYTF. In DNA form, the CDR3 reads TGTGCCAGCAGCCAAGGGCAGGAGGGGGCCAACTATGGCTACACCTTC.

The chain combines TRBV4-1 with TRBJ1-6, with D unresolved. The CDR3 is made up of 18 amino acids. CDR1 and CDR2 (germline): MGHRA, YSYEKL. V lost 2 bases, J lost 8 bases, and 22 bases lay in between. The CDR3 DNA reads TGCGCCAGCAGCCAACTATTTAGGGTCCGGAGTAGGGATTCACCCCTCCACTTT. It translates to CASSQLFRVRSRDSPLHF.

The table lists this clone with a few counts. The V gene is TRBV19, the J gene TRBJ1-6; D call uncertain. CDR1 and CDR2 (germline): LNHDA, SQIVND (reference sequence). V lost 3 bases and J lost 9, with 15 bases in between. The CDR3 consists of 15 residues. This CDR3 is CASSISGNPTSPLHF. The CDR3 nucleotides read TGTGCCAGTAGTATCTCTGGTAATCCCACTTCACCCCTCCACTTT.

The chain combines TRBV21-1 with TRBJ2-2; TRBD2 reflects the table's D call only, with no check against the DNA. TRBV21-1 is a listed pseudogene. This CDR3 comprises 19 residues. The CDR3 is CASSKRPKGSGGPDGELFF. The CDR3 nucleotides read TGTGCCAGCAGCAAAAGGCCTAAGGGTAGCGGGGGTCCCGACGGGGAGCTGTTTTTT.

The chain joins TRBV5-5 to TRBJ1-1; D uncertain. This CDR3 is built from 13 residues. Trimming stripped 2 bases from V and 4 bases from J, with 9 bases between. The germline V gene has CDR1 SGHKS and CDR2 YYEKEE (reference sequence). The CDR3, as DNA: TGTGCCAGCAGCTTCGGGGAGGTCACTGAAGCTTTCTTT. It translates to CASSFGEVTEAFF.

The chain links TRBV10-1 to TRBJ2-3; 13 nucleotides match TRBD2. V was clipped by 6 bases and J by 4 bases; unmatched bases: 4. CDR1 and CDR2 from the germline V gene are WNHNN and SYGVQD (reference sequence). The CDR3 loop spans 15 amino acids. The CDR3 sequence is CASSSGLAGPDTQYF. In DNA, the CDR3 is TGCGCCAGCAGCTCGGGACTAGCGGGACCAGATACGCAGTATTTT.

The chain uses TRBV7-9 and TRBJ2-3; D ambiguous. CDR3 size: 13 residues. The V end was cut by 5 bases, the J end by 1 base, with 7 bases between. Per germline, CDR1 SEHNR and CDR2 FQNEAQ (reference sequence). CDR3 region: CASSPTGTDTQYF. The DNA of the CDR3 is TGTGCCAGCAGCCCGACTGGCACAGATACGCAGTATTTT.

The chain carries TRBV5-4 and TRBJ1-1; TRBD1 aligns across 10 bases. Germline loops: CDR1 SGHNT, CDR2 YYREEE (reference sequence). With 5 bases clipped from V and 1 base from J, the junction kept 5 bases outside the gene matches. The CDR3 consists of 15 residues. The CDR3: CASRTGGVGNTEAFF. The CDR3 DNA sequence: TGTGCCAGCAGGACAGGGGGCGTAGGGAACACTGAAGCTTTCTTT. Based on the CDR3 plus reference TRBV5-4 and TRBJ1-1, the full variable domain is ETGVTQSPTHLIKTRGQQVTLRCSSQSGHNTVSWYQQALGQGPQFIFQYYREEENGRGNFPPRFSGLQFPNYSSELNVNALELDDSALYLCASRTGGVGNTEAFFGQGTRLTVV.

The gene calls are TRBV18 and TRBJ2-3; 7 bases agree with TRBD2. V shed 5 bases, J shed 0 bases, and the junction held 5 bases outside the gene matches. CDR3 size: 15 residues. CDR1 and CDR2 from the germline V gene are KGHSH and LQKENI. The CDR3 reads CASSGSSGSTDTQYF. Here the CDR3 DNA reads TGTGCCAGCTCAGGGTCTAGCGGTAGCACAGATACGCAGTATTTT.

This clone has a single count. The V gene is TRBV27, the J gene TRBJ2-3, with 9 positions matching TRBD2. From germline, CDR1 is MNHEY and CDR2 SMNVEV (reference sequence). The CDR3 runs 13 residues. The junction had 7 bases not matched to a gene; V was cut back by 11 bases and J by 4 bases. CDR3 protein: CAVGAGGPDTQYF. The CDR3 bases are TGTGCCGTTGGGGCGGGAGGGCCAGATACGCAGTATTTT.

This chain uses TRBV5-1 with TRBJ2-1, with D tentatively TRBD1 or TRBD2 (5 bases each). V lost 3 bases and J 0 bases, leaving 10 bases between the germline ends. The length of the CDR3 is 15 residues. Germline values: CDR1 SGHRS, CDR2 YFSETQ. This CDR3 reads CASSYTGTSYNEQFF. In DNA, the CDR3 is TGCGCCAGCAGCTACACCGGGACCTCCTACAATGAGCAGTTCTTC. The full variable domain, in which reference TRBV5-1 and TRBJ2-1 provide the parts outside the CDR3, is KAGVTQTPRYLIKTRGQQVTLSCSPISGHRSVSWYQQTPGQGLQFLFEYFSETQRNKGNFPGRFSGRQFSNSRSEMNVSTLELGDSALYLCASSYTGTSYNEQFFGPGTRLTVL.

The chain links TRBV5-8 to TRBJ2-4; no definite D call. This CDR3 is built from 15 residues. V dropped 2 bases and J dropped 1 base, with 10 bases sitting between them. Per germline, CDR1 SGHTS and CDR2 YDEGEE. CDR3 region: CASSFMVAAKNIQYF. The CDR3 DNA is TGTGCCAGCAGCTTCATGGTGGCGGCCAAAAACATTCAGTACTTC.

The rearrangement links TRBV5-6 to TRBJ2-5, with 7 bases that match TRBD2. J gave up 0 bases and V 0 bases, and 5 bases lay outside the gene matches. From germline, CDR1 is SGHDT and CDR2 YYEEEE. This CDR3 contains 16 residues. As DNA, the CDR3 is TGTGCCAGCAGCTTGGTGGGAGCGGGGAACCAAGAGACCCAGTACTTC. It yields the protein CASSLVGAGNQETQYF.

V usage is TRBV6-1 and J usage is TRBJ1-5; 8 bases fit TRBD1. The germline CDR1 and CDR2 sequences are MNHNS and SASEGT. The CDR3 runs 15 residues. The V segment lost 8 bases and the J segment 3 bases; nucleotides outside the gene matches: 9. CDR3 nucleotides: TGTGCCAGCCTAACGACAGGGGCATTCAATCAGCCCCAGCATTTT. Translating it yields CASLTTGAFNQPQHF.

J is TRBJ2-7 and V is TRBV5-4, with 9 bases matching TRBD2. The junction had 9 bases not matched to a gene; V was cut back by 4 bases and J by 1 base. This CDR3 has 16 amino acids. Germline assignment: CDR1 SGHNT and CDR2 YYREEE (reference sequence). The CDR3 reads CASSPRAGLASYEQYF. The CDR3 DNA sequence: TGTGCCAGCAGCCCCCGGGCAGGACTAGCGTCCTACGAGCAGTACTTC.